This T cell receptor beta chain was documented in a study of control samples from healthy donors and cancer patients. The repertoire was sequenced with immunoSEQ multiplex PCR; TCRdb's copy has only in-frame clones and lacks some. The sample has 75,000 to 100,000 clones, 80% to 90% seen once. V lost 4 bases to trimming and J lost 4 bases; unmatched junction nucleotides: 8. Germline CDR1 reads SQVTM; CDR2 reads ANQGSEA. CDR3 length: 14 amino acids. Source material: blood. V is TRBV29-1 and J is TRBJ2-5; 8 bases are a match to TRBD1. The clonotype originates from a young man in good health. The DNA for the CDR3 is TGCAGCGTTGGAGGCAGGGGGCCGGTAGAGACCCAGTACTTC. It codes for CSVGGRGPVETQYF.